What follows is one T cell receptor (beta chain) and its context. Its antigen is not known. This entry is derived from a study of T cell responses to AZD1222 COVID-19 vaccine. Study-wide background: Pooled in the analysis were second doses at about 4 or about 12 weeks. Whole-study results and caveats: The study sampled repertoires only after the peak T cell response. Unmutated variant regions are reportedly the target of nearly half of TCRs that are spike-specific.

The CDR3 spans 12 residues. The germline V and J ends were trimmed by 0 bases and 11 bases, with 10 bases remaining between them. CDR1 and CDR2 from the germline V gene are KGHSY and FQNENV. The repertoire was sequenced with immunoSEQ multiplex PCR; TCRdb's copy has only in-frame clones and lacks some. The repertoire consists of over 100,000 clones, with approximately 91% occurring once and the leading ten covering 6.3%. Sample: peripheral blood, taken on day 0 of AZD1222 vaccination. This TCR came from an adult in good health. The J gene is TRBJ1-1, the V gene TRBV16; unclear D gene. The CDR3 sequence: CASSQSGRVAFF. CDR3 in DNA: TGTGCCAGCAGCCAATCGGGAAGGGTGGCTTTCTTT.